This is a list of T cell receptor beta chains from one sample in a study of identical twins. TCRdb reprocessed the 5' RACE reads with MiXCR, giving one entry per CDR3 protein. This sample carries 310,000 or so distinct CDR3 sequences, around 9.7% of them seen once, and the ten largest clones take 5.5% to 9%. This sample also belongs to another study, concerning yellow fever vaccine responses in identical twins.

The specimen was CD8+ T cells sorted from blood. The receptors come from a woman younger than 35 in good health. CDR3s include the opening cysteine and the closing phenylalanine or tryptophan. A D gene is named only where the DNA matches it firmly. Some rows mark clone size as missing; the rest say once, few, many or name a class of expanded clone.

cdr3_nt | cdr3_aa | d_call | j_call | v_call | clone_size
TGTGCCACCAGTGACCCGAAGTTGGCGGGAATTTTACATGAGCAGTTCTTC | CATSDPKLAGILHEQFF | NA | TRBJ2-1 | TRBV24-1 | many
TGCGCCAGCAGCCAAGATCCAGGACTTCTCTCCTACGAGCAGTACTTC | CASSQDPGLLSYEQYF | NA | TRBJ2-7 | TRBV4-3 | few
TGCGGGACCAACTTAGCACAGGGGGCTTACGAGCAGTACTTC | CGTNLAQGAYEQYF | TRBD1 | TRBJ2-7 | TRBV20-1 | few
TGTGCCAGCAGCCCCCGGGACAGGGCGGTTACAGATACGCAGTATTTT | CASSPRDRAVTDTQYF | TRBD1 | TRBJ2-3 | TRBV2 | NA
TGTGCCAGCAGTTCGGGACTAGGGGGATACGAGCAGTACTTC | CASSSGLGGYEQYF | TRBD2 | TRBJ2-7 | TRBV28 | many
TGTGCCAGCAGCTGGGGACCAGGAGCCTACGAGCAGTACTTC | CASSWGPGAYEQYF | NA | TRBJ2-7 | TRBV7-2 | many
TGTGCCAGCAGTTTATCGGGAGAGCAGTTCTTC | CASSLSGEQFF | NA | TRBJ2-1 | TRBV6-5 | many
TGTGCCAGCAGCCTTCATGGAAGCGGGGGATACAATGAGCAGTTCTTC | CASSLHGSGGYNEQFF | TRBD2 | TRBJ2-1 | TRBV5-6 | many
TGTGCCATCGGAGACGGTCAGGTTGGGGAGACCCAGTACTTC | CAIGDGQVGETQYF | NA | TRBJ2-5 | TRBV10-3 | many
TGTGCCAGCAGTTCCCTTGGACAGGTCAACGAGCAGTACTTC | CASSSLGQVNEQYF | TRBD1 | TRBJ2-7 | TRBV27 | many
TGCAGTGCTAGTGAAATAGCGGGAGGGCCGGGACCTGAGCAGTACTTC | CSASEIAGGPGPEQYF | TRBD2 | TRBJ2-7 | TRBV20-1 | NA
TGTGCCAGCAGCGCATGGCGGGGACCAACTAATGAAAAACTGTTTTTT | CASSAWRGPTNEKLFF | NA | TRBJ1-4 | TRBV2 | few
TGCAGTGCTAGCGAAGATAAGGCCCCAAATGAGCAGTTCTTC | CSASEDKAPNEQFF | NA | TRBJ2-1 | TRBV20-1 | NA
TGCAGCGTTGAAGGTATAAGGACTAGCGGGGGTGTCATAGAAGAGACCCAGTACTTC | CSVEGIRTSGGVIEETQYF | TRBD2 | TRBJ2-5 | TRBV29-1 | many
TGCAGCGTTGAAGAGGCCGTGACAAGCCTTAACTATGGCTACACCTTC | CSVEEAVTSLNYGYTF | NA | TRBJ1-2 | TRBV29-1 | NA
TGTGCCAGCAGATCTGGGGCCATTCAGTACTTC | CASRSGAIQYF | NA | TRBJ2-4 | TRBV6-2/TRBV6-3 | many
TGTGCCACCAGTGATTTTCGAGGGGGCTCCTACAATGAGCAGTTCTTC | CATSDFRGGSYNEQFF | NA | TRBJ2-1 | TRBV24-1 | NA
TGTGCCAGCAGCCAGGGACAGGGTAATTCACCCCTCCACTTT | CASSQGQGNSPLHF | TRBD1 | TRBJ1-6 | TRBV7-9 | many
TGTGCCAAACCCGAAAGCGGGGGGGAAAAGAATGAGCAGTTCTTC | CAKPESGGEKNEQFF | NA | TRBJ2-1 | TRBV21-1 | once
TGCAGTGCTAGAAGGCGACTAGAGTCTCCCTACGAGCAGTACTTC | CSARRRLESPYEQYF | NA | TRBJ2-7 | TRBV20-1 | NA
TGTGCCAGCAGCTTAGGAGGCGGGACAGCGTCGAATGAGCAGTTCTTC | CASSLGGGTASNEQFF | NA | TRBJ2-1 | TRBV7-6 | few
TGTGCCACTCAGGGTTCGATCTCCTACGAGCAGTACTTC | CATQGSISYEQYF | NA | TRBJ2-7 | TRBV15 | few
TGCAGTGCCAAGGGACAGGGCGGTGACGAGCAGTACTTC | CSAKGQGGDEQYF | TRBD1 | TRBJ2-7 | TRBV20-1 | many
TGTGCCAGCAGCCAATTGAGTAACTTGGCCTACAATGAGCAGTTCTTC | CASSQLSNLAYNEQFF | NA | TRBJ2-1 | TRBV14 | many
TGCGCCAGCAGCGCCCACTACGACAGGGTCGACACCGGGGAGCTGTTTTTT | CASSAHYDRVDTGELFF | TRBD1 | TRBJ2-2 | TRBV5-1 | few
TGCGCCAGCAGCCAAGATCGGAGGGGAGCAGATACGCAGTATTTT | CASSQDRRGADTQYF | NA | TRBJ2-3 | TRBV4-3 | NA
TGTGCCAGCAGCGTAGGTGAAGGGGGTAATGAGCAGTTCTTC | CASSVGEGGNEQFF | NA | TRBJ2-1 | TRBV9 | many